A selection of T cell receptor beta chains follows, all from one sample in a study of T cell clones after liver transplantation. TCRdb's table, derived via immunoSEQ multiplex PCR, lists solely in-frame clones and lacks some. Of roughly 40,000 clones in the sample, about 86% were seen once. The sample here was CD4+ T cells from blood, taken 24 months after liver transplant. These receptor sequences come from a human patient who received a liver transplant. The graft donor may have contributed some T cells. Each CDR3 is given with its conserved first and last residue. A D gene is named only where the DNA matches it firmly. Clone size is given for some rows only: seen once, a few or many times, or a class if the clone is expanded.

j_gene,v_gene,abundance,d_gene,CDR3nt,CDR3aa
TRBJ1-6,TRBV14,NA,NA,TGTGCCAGCAGCCAAGTCGGCGCGTCGGGGTCACCCCTCCACTTT,CASSQVGASGSPLHF
TRBJ2-7,TRBV5-1,NA,NA,TGCGCCAGCAGTATAGGCGGATCCTACGAGCAGTACTTC,CASSIGGSYEQYF
TRBJ2-7,TRBV19,few,NA,TGTGCCACCGGAGGGGCCCCCTACGAGCAGTACTTC,CATGGAPYEQYF
TRBJ1-6,TRBV2,NA,NA,TGTGCTAGTAGCCCTCGCCAAGATTCACCCCTCCACTTT,CASSPRQDSPLHF
TRBJ1-1,TRBV2,NA,NA,TGTGCCAGCAGGAACAGACAGACCACTGAAGCTTTCTTT,CASRNRQTTEAFF
TRBJ1-1,TRBV18,NA,NA,TGTGCCAGCTCGTTCCAAATGAACACTGAAGCTTTCTTT,CASSFQMNTEAFF
TRBJ1-3,TRBV6-5,NA,NA,TGTGCCAGCAGTCGACAGGCAGCCTCTGGAAACACCATATATTTT,CASSRQAASGNTIYF
TRBJ2-3,TRBV6-1,NA,NA,TGTGCCAGCATCAAATGGGGTCAGGGCGGGGATACGCAGTATTTT,CASIKWGQGGDTQYF
TRBJ2-5,TRBV19,few,TRBD2,TGTGCCAGTAGAACCTCGGGACTAACCAAAGAGACCCAGTACTTC,CASRTSGLTKETQYF
TRBJ2-2,TRBV9,NA,TRBD2,TGTGCCAGCAGCGTAGGGGTAGGGACTAGCGGGAGATGGAACACCGGGGAGCTGTTTTTT,CASSVGVGTSGRWNTGELFF
TRBJ1-5,TRBV30,once,NA,TGTGCCTGGAGTGTAGGGCAGGGCGTTCAGCCCCAGCATTTT,CAWSVGQGVQPQHF
TRBJ2-1,TRBV28,NA,NA,TGTGCCAGCAGTCAACTCAACAATGAGCAGTTCTTC,CASSQLNNEQFF
TRBJ2-2,TRBV19,few,NA,TGTGCCAGTAGTATCACGGGGTACGGGAACACCGGGGAGCTGTTTTTT,CASSITGYGNTGELFF
TRBJ2-7,TRBV1,NA,NA,TGCACCAGCAGCCAAGATCTCCATATCCCGGGACAGGGGGACTACGAGCAGTACTTC,CTSSQDLHIPGQGDYEQYF
TRBJ1-3,TRBV9,NA,NA,TGTGCCAGCAGCCGGACAGCGGACACCATATATTTT,CASSRTADTIYF
TRBJ1-2,TRBV6-6,NA,NA,TGTGCCAGCAACCTTTGGAGGGCCGCAAGCTACACCTTC,CASNLWRAASYTF
TRBJ2-1,TRBV2,NA,NA,TGTGCCAGCAGTCGTGACAGCCTCAATGAGCAGTTCTTC,CASSRDSLNEQFF
TRBJ2-2,TRBV5-1,NA,NA,TGCGCCAGCAGCTTGGTAGGGGATACCCGGGAGCTGTTTTTT,CASSLVGDTRELFF
TRBJ2-2,TRBV5-1,NA,NA,TGCGCCAGCTCCCCCACGGGGGCGCACACCGGGGAGCTGTTTTTT,CASSPTGAHTGELFF
TRBJ1-2,TRBV7-8,few,NA,TGTGCCAGCAGCCTCAGGACGGAGCATCCCAGTGGCTACACCTTC,CASSLRTEHPSGYTF
TRBJ2-7,TRBV6-5,NA,TRBD1,TGTGCCAGCAGTCCCAACAGGGGGCCCTACGAGCAGTACTTC,CASSPNRGPYEQYF
TRBJ1-3,TRBV7-9,NA,TRBD1,TGTGCCAGCAGCAACCGACAGGGGCGCTCTGGAAACACCATATATTTT,CASSNRQGRSGNTIYF
TRBJ1-1,TRBV6-1,once,NA,TGTGCCAGCAGTGAAGAGACTAAAGCTTTCTTT,CASSEETKAFF
TRBJ1-1,TRBV9,NA,NA,TGTGCCAGCAGCACCGGACAGCCTTCGAACACTGAAGCTTTCTTT,CASSTGQPSNTEAFF
TRBJ2-7,TRBV7-8,NA,NA,TGTGCCAGCAGCCCCCGGGATACTGGGCAGTACTTC,CASSPRDTGQYF
TRBJ1-2,TRBV19,once,NA,TGTGCCAGTAGTATAGCCAGGCCGATGAGCTATGGCTACACCTTC,CASSIARPMSYGYTF